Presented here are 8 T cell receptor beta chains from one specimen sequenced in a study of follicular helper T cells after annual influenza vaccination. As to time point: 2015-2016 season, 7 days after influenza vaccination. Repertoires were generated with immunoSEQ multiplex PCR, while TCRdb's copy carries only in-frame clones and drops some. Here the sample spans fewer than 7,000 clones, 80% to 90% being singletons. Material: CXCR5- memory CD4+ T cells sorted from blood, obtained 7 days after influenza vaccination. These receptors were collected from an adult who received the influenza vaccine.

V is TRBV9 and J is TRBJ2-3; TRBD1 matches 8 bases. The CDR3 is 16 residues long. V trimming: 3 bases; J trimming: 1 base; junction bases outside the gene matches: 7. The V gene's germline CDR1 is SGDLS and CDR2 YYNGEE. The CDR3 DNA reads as TGTGCCAGCAGCGCAAACCAGGGGGCGGGCACAGATACGCAGTATTTT. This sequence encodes CASSANQGAGTDTQYF.

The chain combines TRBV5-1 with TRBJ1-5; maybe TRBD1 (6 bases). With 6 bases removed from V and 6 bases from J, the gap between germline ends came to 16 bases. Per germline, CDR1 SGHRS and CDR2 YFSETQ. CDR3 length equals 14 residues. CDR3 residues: CASKASGEGQPQHF. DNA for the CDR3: TGCGCCAGCAAGGCCTCAGGGGAGGGTCAGCCCCAGCATTTT. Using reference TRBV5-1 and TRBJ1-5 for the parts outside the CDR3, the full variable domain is KAGVTQTPRYLIKTRGQQVTLSCSPISGHRSVSWYQQTPGQGLQFLFEYFSETQRNKGNFPGRFSGRQFSNSRSEMNVSTLELGDSALYLCASKASGEGQPQHFGDGTRLSIL.

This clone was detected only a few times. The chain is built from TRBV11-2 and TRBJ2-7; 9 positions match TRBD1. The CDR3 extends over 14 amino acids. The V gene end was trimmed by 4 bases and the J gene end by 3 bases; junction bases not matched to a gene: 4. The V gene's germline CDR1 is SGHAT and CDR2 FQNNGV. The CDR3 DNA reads TGTGCCAGCAGCTCTTTGACAGGGGGCTACGAGCAGTACTTC. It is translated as CASSSLTGGYEQYF. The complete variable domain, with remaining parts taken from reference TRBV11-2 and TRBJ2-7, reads EAGVAQSPRYKIIEKRQSVAFWCNPISGHATLYWYQQILGQGPKLLIQFQNNGVVDDSQLPKDRFSAERLKGVDSTLKIQPAKLEDSAVYLCASSSLTGGYEQYFGPGTRLTVT.

The CDR3 bases are TGCGCCAGCAGCTCCCTCGGGAACACCGGGGAGCTGTTTTTT. Its protein is CASSSLGNTGELFF. This sequence joins TRBV5-1 and TRBJ2-2; D unclear. V lost 3 bases to trimming and J lost 1 base, with 7 bases between them. In germline, CDR1 is SGHRS, CDR2 YFSETQ. The CDR3 extends over 14 amino acids.

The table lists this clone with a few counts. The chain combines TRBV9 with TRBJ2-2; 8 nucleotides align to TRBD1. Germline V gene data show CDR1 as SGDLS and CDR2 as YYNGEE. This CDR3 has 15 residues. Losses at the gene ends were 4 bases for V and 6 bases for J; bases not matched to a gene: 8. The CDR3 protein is CASSSQGARAGELFF. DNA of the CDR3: TGTGCCAGCAGCAGCCAGGGGGCGAGAGCCGGGGAGCTGTTTTTT.

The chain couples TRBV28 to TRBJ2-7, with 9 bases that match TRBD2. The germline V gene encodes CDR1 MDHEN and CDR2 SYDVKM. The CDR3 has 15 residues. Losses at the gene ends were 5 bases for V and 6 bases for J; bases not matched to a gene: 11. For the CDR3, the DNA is TGTGCCAGCAGTGGGGGTAGTAGCGGGAGTCGCGAGCAGTACTTC. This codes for CASSGGSSGSREQYF.

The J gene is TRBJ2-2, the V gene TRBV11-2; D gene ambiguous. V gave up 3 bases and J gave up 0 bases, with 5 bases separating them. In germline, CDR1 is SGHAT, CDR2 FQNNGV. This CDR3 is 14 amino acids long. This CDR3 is CASSFWSNTGELFF. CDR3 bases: TGTGCCAGCAGCTTTTGGTCGAACACCGGGGAGCTGTTTTTT.

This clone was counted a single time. CDR3 sequence: CASSQESAGASSGNTIYF. The CDR3 DNA reads as TGCGCCAGCAGCCAAGAAAGTGCGGGAGCAAGCTCTGGAAACACCATATATTTT. The gene calls are TRBV4-1 and TRBJ1-3; no definite D call. Per the germline V gene, CDR1 is MGHRA and CDR2 is YSYEKL. The V gene lost 0 bases and the J gene lost 0 bases, with 15 bases spanning the gap. The length of the CDR3 is 18 residues.